A selection of T cell receptor beta chains follows, all from one sample in a study of blood T cell repertoires in COVID-19. Measured with immunoSEQ multiplex PCR; TCRdb has only the in-frame clones, and not every one. The sample consists of approximately 300,000 clones, about 92% of them appearing once. Sequencing was carried out using PBMCs or T cells enriched from blood (not recorded which). The receptors shown here come from a man aged 55 to 70 who had recovered from COVID-19. The CDR3 runs from the conserved cysteine through the conserved F or W. The order of the fields is J gene, V gene, D gene, CDR3 DNA, CDR3 protein. A D gene is named only where the DNA matches it firmly.

>TRBJ2-5|TRBV7-9|NA
TGTGCCAGCAGCTTCCGGGAGACCCAGTACTTC
CASSFRETQYF
>TRBJ1-1|TRBV29-1|NA
TGCAGCGCCTACGAGGGGGGGAGAATGAACACTGAAGCTTTCTTT
CSAYEGGRMNTEAFF
>TRBJ2-7|TRBV12-5|TRBD1
TGTGCTAGTGGTTTACCGACAGGGTTCGAGCAGTACTTC
CASGLPTGFEQYF
>TRBJ1-1|TRBV27|TRBD1
TGTGCCAGCAGGCTCGGACAGGGATTTGAAGCTTTCTTT
CASRLGQGFEAFF
>TRBJ1-4|TRBV4-2|NA
TGTGCCAGCAGCCCTGCCCTCGGGGTTAGAGAAAAACTGTTTTTT
CASSPALGVREKLFF
>TRBJ2-3|TRBV5-1|NA
TGCGCCAGCAGCCTTGGTATTAGCGCCACAGATACGCAGTATTTT
CASSLGISATDTQYF
>TRBJ2-7|TRBV9|TRBD2
TGTGCCAGCAGCGGAAAAGCGGGGGATGTCTACGAGCAGTACTTC
CASSGKAGDVYEQYF
>TRBJ2-2|TRBV9|TRBD1
TGTGCCAGCAGCGCCCGCGACAGGGCGGGCACCGGGGAGCTGTTTTTT
CASSARDRAGTGELFF
>TRBJ2-1|TRBV14|TRBD2
TGTGCCAGCAGCCAAGAACCCTCGGCTCTTGCAGCGGGAAAGCGCCGCACAAGCAATGAGCAGTTCTTC
CASSQEPSALAAGKRRTSNEQFF
>TRBJ1-4|TRBV6-5|TRBD1
TGTGCCAGCCGCAAACAGGGGATTGAAAAACTGTTTTTT
CASRKQGIEKLFF
>TRBJ2-1|TRBV27|TRBD2
TGTGCCAGCAGCTGGGGGACTAGCGGGGGTTCTGAGCAGTTCTTC
CASSWGTSGGSEQFF